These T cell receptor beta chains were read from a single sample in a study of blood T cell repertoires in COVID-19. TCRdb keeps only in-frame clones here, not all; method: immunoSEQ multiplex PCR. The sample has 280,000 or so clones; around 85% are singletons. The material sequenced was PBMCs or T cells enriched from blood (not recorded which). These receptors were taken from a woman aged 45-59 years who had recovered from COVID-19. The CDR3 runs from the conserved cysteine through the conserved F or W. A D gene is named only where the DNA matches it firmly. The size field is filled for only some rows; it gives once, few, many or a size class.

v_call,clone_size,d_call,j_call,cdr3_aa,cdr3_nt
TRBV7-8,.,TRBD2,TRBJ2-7,CASSLKTSGTYEQYF,TGTGCCAGCAGCCTCAAGACTAGCGGGACCTACGAGCAGTACTTC
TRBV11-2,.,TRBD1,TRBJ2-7,CASSLTGGLDEQYF,TGTGCCAGCAGCTTAACAGGGGGCCTGGACGAGCAGTACTTC
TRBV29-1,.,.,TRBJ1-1,CSTRQAPGTEAFF,TGCAGCACACGACAGGCCCCGGGGACTGAAGCTTTCTTT
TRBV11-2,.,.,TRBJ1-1,CASRKLGQMNTEAFF,TGTGCCAGCAGAAAGTTGGGGCAGATGAACACTGAAGCTTTCTTT
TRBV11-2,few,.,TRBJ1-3,CASSGQKRNTIYF,TGTGCCAGCAGCGGACAGAAAAGAAACACCATATATTTT
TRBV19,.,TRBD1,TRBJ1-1,CASSNTGGGTEAFF,TGTGCCAGTAGTAACACAGGGGGAGGCACTGAAGCTTTCTTT
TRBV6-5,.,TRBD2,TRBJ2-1,CASSNYRTSGGNEQFF,TGTGCCAGCAGTAACTATCGGACTAGCGGGGGAAATGAGCAGTTCTTC
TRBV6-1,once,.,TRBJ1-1,CASSEKPGVSEAFF,TGTGCCAGCAGTGAAAAGCCAGGGGTGTCTGAAGCTTTCTTT
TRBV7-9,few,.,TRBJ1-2,CASSLSLGGATYGYTF,TGTGCCAGCAGCTTATCCTTAGGGGGGGCGACCTATGGCTACACCTTC
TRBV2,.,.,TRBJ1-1,CASSPRRGHEAFF,TGTGCCAGCAGTCCGCGCCGGGGTCATGAAGCTTTCTTT
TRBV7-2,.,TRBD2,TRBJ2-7,CASSLDGRAAEQYF,TGTGCCAGCAGCTTAGACGGGAGGGCCGCCGAGCAGTACTTC
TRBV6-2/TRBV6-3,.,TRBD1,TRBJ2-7,CASSPPGQGSYEQYF,TGTGCCAGCAGTCCCCCGGGACAGGGATCCTACGAGCAGTACTTC
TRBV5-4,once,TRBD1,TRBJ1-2,CASSSPGQGGGYTF,TGTGCCAGCAGCTCACCGGGACAGGGGGGAGGCTACACCTTC
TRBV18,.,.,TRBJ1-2,CASSPPGDYGYTF,TGTGCCAGCTCACCCCCCGGGGACTATGGCTACACCTTC
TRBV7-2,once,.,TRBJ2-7,CASSLSTGTYEQYF,TGTGCCAGCAGCTTAAGTACAGGTACCTACGAGCAGTACTTC
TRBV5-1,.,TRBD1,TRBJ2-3,CASSSRTGGASDTQYF,TGCGCCAGCAGCTCCCGGACAGGGGGCGCATCAGATACGCAGTATTTT
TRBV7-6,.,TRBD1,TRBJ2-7,CASSVDRGSYEQYF,TGTGCCAGCAGCGTTGACAGGGGATCCTACGAGCAGTACTTC
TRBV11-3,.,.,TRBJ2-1,CASSLSSVYNEQFF,TGTGCCAGCAGCTTATCATCAGTTTACAATGAGCAGTTCTTC
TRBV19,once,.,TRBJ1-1,CASSMGLRGSTEAFF,TGTGCCAGTAGTATGGGATTGAGGGGGAGCACTGAAGCTTTCTTT
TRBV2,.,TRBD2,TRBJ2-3,CASGTGGSTDTQYF,TGTGCCAGCGGGACGGGGGGAAGCACAGATACGCAGTATTTT
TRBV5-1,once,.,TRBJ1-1,CASSLGGGLDTEAFF,TGCGCCAGCAGCTTGGGAGGGGGTTTAGACACTGAAGCTTTCTTT
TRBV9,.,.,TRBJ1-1,CASSVGGTGGGSTEAFF,TGTGCCAGCAGCGTAGGAGGCACCGGGGGAGGTAGCACTGAAGCTTTCTTT
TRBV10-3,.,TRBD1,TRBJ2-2,CAVGQGTTGELFF,TGTGCCGTCGGACAGGGTACCACCGGGGAGCTGTTTTTT
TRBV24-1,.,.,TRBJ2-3,CATSDASTADTQYF,TGTGCCACCAGTGACGCATCAACGGCAGATACGCAGTATTTT
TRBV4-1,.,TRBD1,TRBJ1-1,CASSSGDRVEAFF,TGCGCCAGCAGCTCGGGGGACAGGGTGGAAGCTTTCTTT
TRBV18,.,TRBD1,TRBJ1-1,CASSPRASTGAEAFF,TGTGCCAGCTCACCAAGGGCCTCAACAGGGGCTGAAGCTTTCTTT
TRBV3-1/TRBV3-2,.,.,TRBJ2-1,CASSQVDWSSYNEQFF,TGTGCCAGCAGCCAAGTAGACTGGAGTTCCTACAATGAGCAGTTCTTC
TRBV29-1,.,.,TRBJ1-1,CSVDDGGGMNTEAFF,TGCAGCGTTGACGATGGGGGGGGTATGAACACTGAAGCTTTCTTT
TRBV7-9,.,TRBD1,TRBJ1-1,CASSPRTGQGTEAFF,TGTGCCAGCAGCCCTAGGACAGGGCAGGGCACTGAAGCTTTCTTT
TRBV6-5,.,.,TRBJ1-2,CASSDRFGYTF,TGTGCCAGCTCCGACAGATTTGGCTACACCTTC
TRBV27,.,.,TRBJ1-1,CASSTTPTGSTEAFF,TGTGCCAGCAGCACCACGCCCACAGGGAGCACTGAAGCTTTCTTT
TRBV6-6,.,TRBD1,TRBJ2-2,CASSPRGPDTGELFF,TGTGCCAGCAGCCCCAGGGGGCCGGACACCGGGGAGCTGTTTTTT
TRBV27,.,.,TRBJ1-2,CASSLYLGGANYGYTF,TGTGCCAGCAGTTTATATTTAGGGGGGGCTAACTATGGCTACACCTTC
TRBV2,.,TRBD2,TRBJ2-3,CASGTSGTRGTQYF,TGTGCCAGCGGGACTAGCGGGACAAGGGGTACGCAGTATTTT
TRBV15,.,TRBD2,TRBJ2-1,CATREPSSGTYNEQFF,TGTGCCACCAGAGAACCATCTAGCGGGACTTACAATGAGCAGTTCTTC
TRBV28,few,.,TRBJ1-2,CASSLFPYGYTF,TGTGCCAGCAGTCTCTTCCCCTATGGCTACACCTTC
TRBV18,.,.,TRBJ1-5,CASSTEYSNQPQHF,TGTGCCAGCTCGACAGAATATAGCAATCAGCCCCAGCATTTT
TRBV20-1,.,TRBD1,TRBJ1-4,CSVRGDEKLFF,TGCAGTGTCAGGGGGGATGAAAAACTGTTTTTT
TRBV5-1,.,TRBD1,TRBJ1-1,CASSPGQGGYTEAFF,TGCGCCAGCAGCCCCGGACAGGGGGGCTACACTGAAGCTTTCTTT
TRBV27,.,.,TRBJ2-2,CASSSLTLSGNTGELFF,TGTGCCAGCAGTTCCCTGACTCTAAGCGGGAACACCGGGGAGCTGTTTTTT
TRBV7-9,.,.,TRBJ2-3,CASSYLGGGGTDTQYF,TGTGCCAGCAGCTACCTGGGCGGAGGTGGTACAGATACGCAGTATTTT
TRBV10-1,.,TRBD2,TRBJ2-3,CASSDISGRSTDTQYF,TGCGCCAGCAGTGATATTAGCGGGAGGTCTACAGATACGCAGTATTTT
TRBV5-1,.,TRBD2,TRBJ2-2,CASSSGGSGGPGELFF,TGCGCCAGCAGCTCGGGAGGTAGCGGGGGCCCCGGGGAGCTGTTTTTT
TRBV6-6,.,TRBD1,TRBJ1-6,CASSSGQGVYNSPLHF,TGTGCCAGCAGTTCGGGACAGGGGGTCTATAATTCACCCCTCCACTTT
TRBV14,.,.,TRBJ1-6,CASSQEERLSNSPLHF,TGTGCCAGCAGCCAAGAAGAGCGCCTTTCTAATTCACCCCTCCACTTT
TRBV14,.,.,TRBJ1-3,CASSQGGFGNTIYF,TGTGCCAGCAGCCAAGGAGGGTTTGGAAACACCATATATTTT
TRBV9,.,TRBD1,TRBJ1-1,CASSGGDRYTEAFF,TGTGCCAGCAGCGGTGGGGACAGGTACACTGAAGCTTTCTTT
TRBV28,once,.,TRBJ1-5,CASSLAQQRQPQHF,TGTGCCAGCAGTTTAGCCCAGCAGCGTCAGCCCCAGCATTTT
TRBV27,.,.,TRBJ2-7,CASSLSLGGSGKQYF,TGTGCCAGCAGTTTATCGCTGGGGGGAAGCGGTAAGCAGTACTTC
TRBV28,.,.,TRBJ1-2,CATRDPGMGGYTF,TGTGCCACCAGGGACCCGGGGATGGGGGGCTACACCTTC
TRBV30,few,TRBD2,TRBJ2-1,CAWTGGAYNEQFF,TGTGCCTGGACGGGGGGAGCCTACAATGAGCAGTTCTTC
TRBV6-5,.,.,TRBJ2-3,CASSSIGGTDTQYF,TGTGCCAGCAGTTCGATCGGGGGCACAGATACGCAGTATTTT
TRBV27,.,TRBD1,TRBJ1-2,CASSGNRGDNYGYTF,TGTGCCAGCAGTGGCAACAGGGGCGATAACTATGGCTACACCTTC